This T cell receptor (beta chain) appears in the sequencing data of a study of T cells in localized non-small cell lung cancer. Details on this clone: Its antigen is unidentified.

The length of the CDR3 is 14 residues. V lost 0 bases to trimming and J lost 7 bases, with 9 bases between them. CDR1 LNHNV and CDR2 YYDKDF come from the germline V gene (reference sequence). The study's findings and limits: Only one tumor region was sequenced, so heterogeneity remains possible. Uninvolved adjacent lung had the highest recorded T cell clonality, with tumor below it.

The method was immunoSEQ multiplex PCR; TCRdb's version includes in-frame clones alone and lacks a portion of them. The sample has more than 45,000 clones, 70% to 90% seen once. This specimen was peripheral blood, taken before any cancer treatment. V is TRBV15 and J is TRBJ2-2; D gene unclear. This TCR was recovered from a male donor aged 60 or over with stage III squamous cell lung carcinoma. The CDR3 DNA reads TGTGCCACCAGCAGAGATCCCTACAGCGGGGAGCTGTTTTTT. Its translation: CATSRDPYSGELFF.